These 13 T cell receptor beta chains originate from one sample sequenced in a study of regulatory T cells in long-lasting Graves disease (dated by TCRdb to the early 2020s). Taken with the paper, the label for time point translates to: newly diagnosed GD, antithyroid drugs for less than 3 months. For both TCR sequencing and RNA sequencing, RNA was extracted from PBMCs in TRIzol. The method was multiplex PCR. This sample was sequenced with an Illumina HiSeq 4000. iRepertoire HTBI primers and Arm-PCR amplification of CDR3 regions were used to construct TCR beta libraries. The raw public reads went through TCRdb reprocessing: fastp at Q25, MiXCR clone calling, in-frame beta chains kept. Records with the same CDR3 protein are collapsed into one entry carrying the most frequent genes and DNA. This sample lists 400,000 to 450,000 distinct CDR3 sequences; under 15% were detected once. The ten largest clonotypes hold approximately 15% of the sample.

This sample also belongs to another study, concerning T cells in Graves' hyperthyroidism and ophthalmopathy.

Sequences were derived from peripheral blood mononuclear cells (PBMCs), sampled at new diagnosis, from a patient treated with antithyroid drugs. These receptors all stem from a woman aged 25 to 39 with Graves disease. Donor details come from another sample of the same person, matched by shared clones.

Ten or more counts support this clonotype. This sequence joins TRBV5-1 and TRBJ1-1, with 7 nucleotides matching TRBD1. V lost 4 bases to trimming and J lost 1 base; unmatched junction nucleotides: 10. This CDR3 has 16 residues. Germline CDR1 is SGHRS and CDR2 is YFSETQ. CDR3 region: CASSSTGVEWNTEAFF. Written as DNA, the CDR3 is TGCGCCAGCAGCAGTACAGGGGTTGAGTGGAACACTGAAGCTTTCTTT.

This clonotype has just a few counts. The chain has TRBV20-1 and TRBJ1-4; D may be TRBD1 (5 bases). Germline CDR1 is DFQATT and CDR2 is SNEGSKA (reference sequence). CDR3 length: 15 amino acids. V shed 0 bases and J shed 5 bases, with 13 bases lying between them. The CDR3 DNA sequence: TGCAGTGCTAGAGATTGGGACCCGCTCAATGAAAAACTGTTTTTT. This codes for CSARDWDPLNEKLFF.

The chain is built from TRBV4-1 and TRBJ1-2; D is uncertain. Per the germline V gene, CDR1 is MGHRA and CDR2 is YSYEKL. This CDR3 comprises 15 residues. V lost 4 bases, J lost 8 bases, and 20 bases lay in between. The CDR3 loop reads CASSPPGSIPRGYTF. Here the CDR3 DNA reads TGCGCCAGCAGCCCACCGGGATCAATCCCTCGGGGCTACACCTTC.

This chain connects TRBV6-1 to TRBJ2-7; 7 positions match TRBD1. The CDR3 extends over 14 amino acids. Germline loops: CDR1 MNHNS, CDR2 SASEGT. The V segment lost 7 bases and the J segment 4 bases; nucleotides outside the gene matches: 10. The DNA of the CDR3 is TGTGCCAGCAACAATCCGGGACAGCTTTACGAGCAGTACTTC. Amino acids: CASNNPGQLYEQYF.

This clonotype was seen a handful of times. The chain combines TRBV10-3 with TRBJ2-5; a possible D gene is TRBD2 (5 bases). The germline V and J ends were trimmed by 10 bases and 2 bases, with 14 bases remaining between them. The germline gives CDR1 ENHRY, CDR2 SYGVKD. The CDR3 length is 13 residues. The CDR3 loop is CATASQIQETQYF. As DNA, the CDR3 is TGTGCCACCGCTAGCCAAATTCAAGAGACCCAGTACTTC.

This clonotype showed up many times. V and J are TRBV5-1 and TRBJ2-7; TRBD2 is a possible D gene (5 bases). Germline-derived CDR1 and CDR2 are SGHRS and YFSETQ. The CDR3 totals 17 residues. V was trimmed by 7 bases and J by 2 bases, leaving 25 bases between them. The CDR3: CASRSTLTRHQTYEQYF. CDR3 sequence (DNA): TGCGCCAGCCGCTCCACCCTAACTAGGCACCAGACCTACGAGCAGTACTTC.

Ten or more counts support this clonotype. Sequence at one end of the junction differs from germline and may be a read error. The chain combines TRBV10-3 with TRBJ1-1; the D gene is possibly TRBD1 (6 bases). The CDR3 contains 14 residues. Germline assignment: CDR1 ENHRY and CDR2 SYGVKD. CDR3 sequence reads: CAIRGDQGNAEAFF. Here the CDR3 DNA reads TGTGCCATCAGGGGAGATCAGGGGAACGCTGAAGCTTTCTTT.

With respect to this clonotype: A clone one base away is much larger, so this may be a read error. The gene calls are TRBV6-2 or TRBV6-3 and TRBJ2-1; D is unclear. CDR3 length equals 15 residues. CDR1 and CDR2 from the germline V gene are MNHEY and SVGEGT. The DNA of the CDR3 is TGTGCCGGCAGTTCGGGCCGGAAGGCCTACAATGAGCAGTTCTTC. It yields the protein CAGSSGRKAYNEQFF.

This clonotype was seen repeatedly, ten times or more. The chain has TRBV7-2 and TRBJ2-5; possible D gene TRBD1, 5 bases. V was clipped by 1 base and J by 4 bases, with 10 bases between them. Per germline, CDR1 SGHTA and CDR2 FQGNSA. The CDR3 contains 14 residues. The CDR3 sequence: CASSLDPGPETQYF. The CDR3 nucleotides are TGTGCCAGCAGCTTAGATCCAGGGCCAGAGACCCAGTACTTC. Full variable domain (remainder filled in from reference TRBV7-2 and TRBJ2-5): GAGVSQSPSNKVTEKGKDVELRCDPISGHTALYWYRQSLGQGLEFLIYFQGNSAPDKSGLPSDRFSAERTGGSVSTLTIQRTQQEDSAVYLCASSLDPGPETQYFGPGTRLLVL.

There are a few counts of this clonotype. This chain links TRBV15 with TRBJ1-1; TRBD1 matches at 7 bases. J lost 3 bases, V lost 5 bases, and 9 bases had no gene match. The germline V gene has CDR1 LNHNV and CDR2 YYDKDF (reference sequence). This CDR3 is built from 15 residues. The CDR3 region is CATSGLGGADTEAFF. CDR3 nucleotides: TGTGCCACCAGCGGCCTAGGGGGCGCGGACACTGAAGCTTTCTTT.

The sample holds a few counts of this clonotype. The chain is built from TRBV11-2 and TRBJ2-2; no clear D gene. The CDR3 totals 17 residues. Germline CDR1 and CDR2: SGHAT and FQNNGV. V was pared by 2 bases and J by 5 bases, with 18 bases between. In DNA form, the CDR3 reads TGTGCCAGCAGCTTATCCGGAGTTAAAGTAGGAACCGGGGAGCTGTTTTTT. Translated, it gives CASSLSGVKVGTGELFF. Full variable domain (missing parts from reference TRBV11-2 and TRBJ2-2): EAGVAQSPRYKIIEKRQSVAFWCNPISGHATLYWYQQILGQGPKLLIQFQNNGVVDDSQLPKDRFSAERLKGVDSTLKIQPAKLEDSAVYLCASSLSGVKVGTGELFFGEGSRLTVL.

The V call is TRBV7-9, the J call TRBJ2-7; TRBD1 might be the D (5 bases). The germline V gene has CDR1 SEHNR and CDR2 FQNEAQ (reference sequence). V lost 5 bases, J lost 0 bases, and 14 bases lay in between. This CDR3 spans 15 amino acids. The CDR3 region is CASSPEADSSYEQYF. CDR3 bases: TGTGCCAGCAGCCCCGAGGCAGACAGCTCCTACGAGCAGTACTTC.

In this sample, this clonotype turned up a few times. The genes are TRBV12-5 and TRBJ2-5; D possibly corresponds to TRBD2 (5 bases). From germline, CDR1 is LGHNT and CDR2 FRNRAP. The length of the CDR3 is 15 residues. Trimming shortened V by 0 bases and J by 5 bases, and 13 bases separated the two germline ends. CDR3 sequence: CASGLVLGREETQYF. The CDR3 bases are TGTGCTAGTGGTTTGGTACTGGGAAGGGAGGAGACCCAGTACTTC.